This TCR beta chain was identified during a study of shared clonotypes between healthy human individuals. About this clone: The antigen is not known.

The CDR3 is 16 residues long. Germline-derived CDR1 and CDR2 are MDHEN and SYDVKM. The V end lost 7 bases, the J end lost 3 bases, and 19 bases lay between the germline ends. Study findings and constraints: Sorted-subset sequencing, rarefaction showed, was incomplete despite large depth. Naive subsets generally exceeded memory subsets in estimated richness.

Produced via immunoSEQ multiplex PCR; TCRdb's table is partial and in-frame only. The sample has about 2.2 million clones; about 92% are singletons. Naive CD8 cells lacked CD45RO, underwent positive selection for CCR7 and left out terminally differentiated effector memory CD45RA+ cells. Among the donors, all were Caucasian adults who lived in Nashville, Tennessee. V and J are TRBV28 and TRBJ1-5; D gene ambiguous. This TCR was sampled from a man younger than 35 in good health. Some clones in this sample may be carry-over from other donors' samples. The specimen was naive CD8+ T cells from PBMCs. CDR3: CASTHRVAADNQPQHF. DNA for the CDR3: TGTGCCAGCACCCATCGGGTAGCGGCCGACAATCAGCCCCAGCATTTT.